This T cell receptor (beta chain) was recovered during a study of early T cells in non-severe SARS-CoV-2 infection. The wider study: Sequencing was performed on bulk RNA from unsorted whole blood, leaving chains unpaired.

The CDR3 is 16 amino acids. CDR1 SGHTA and CDR2 FQGNSA come from the germline V gene. MiXCR, run by TCRdb on the 5' RACE reads, gives a single entry per CDR3 protein. The profile shows tens of thousands of distinct CDR3 sequences, 8% to 10% of them singletons. As for this clonotype: The junction shows a germline mismatch at one end, possibly a read error.

The sequenced sample consisted of whole blood. This chain joins TRBV7-2 and TRBJ2-2; D tentatively fits TRBD1 or TRBD2 (5 bases each). This receptor was taken from an adult who was a healthcare worker with PCR-confirmed SARS-CoV-2 infection or an uninfected control (not recorded which). CDR3 in amino acids: CASSLVYWGSTGELFF. Here the CDR3 DNA reads TGCGCCAGCAGCTTAGTTTACTGGGGGTCCACCGGGGAGCTGTTTTTT.